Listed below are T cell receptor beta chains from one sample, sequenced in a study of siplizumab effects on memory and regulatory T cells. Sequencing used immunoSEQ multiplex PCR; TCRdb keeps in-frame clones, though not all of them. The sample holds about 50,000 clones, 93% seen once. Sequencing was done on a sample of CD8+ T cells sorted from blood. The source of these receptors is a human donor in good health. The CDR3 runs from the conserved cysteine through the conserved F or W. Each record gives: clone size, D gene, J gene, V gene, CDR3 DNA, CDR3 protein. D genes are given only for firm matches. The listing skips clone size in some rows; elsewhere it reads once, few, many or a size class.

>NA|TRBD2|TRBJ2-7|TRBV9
TGTGCCAGCAGCGCCTCCTATGGGGGTAGCGGGAGAGAAAGCTACGAGCAGTACTTC
CASSASYGGSGRESYEQYF
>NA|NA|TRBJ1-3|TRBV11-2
TGTGCCAGCAGCTTACACGGCTCTGGAAACACCATATATTTT
CASSLHGSGNTIYF
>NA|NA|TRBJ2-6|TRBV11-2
TGTGCCGGCCACTCAATTGACTCTGGGGCCAACGTCCTGACTTTC
CAGHSIDSGANVLTF
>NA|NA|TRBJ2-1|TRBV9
TGTGCCAGCAGCGGGGACGAGGCCAATGAGCAGTTCTTC
CASSGDEANEQFF
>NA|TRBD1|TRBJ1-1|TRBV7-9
TGTGCCAGCAGGAAGACAGGGATGACCACTGAAGCTTTCTTT
CASRKTGMTTEAFF
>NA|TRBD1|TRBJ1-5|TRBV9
TGTGCCAGCAGTGTGACAGGGGCGGGCAATCAGCCCCAGCATTTT
CASSVTGAGNQPQHF
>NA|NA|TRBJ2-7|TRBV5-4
TGTGCCAGCAGCTTAACCGCAGAAGCCTACGAGCAGTACTTC
CASSLTAEAYEQYF
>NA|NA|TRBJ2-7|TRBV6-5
TGTGCCAGCAGTTACTCGGTGGGCTACGAGCAGTACTTC
CASSYSVGYEQYF
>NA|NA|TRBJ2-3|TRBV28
TGTGCCAGCAGTTTAAGCGTTCTAGGCGCGGGTGGTTCTTCGGGACCCGATACGCAGTATTTT
CASSLSVLGAGGSSGPDTQYF
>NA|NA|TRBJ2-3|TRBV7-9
TGTGCCAGCAGCTTAGGGATTCGTACGAACACAGATACGCAGTATTTT
CASSLGIRTNTDTQYF
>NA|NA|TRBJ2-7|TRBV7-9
TGTGCCAGCAGCGCTCGTAGAGGCATTCCCGGCCACGAGCAGTACTTC
CASSARRGIPGHEQYF
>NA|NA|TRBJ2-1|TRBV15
TGTGCCACCAGCAGAGAGGTTGATCTGCGGAATGAGCAGTTCTTC
CATSREVDLRNEQFF
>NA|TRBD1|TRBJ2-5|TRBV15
TGTGCCACCAGCAGTGGCAGGGGGCTAGAGACCCAGTACTTC
CATSSGRGLETQYF
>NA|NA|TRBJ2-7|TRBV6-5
TGTGCCAGCAGTTACTCCCTTGGGGGCTACGAGCAGTACTTC
CASSYSLGGYEQYF
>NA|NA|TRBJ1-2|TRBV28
TGTGCCAGCAGGTCGACGGGGACCTATGGCTACACCTTC
CASRSTGTYGYTF
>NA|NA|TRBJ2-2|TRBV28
TGTGCCAGCAGTTTTTCGGTCAGGGTAGCGGGGGAGCTGTTTTTT
CASSFSVRVAGELFF
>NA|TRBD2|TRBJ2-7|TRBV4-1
TGCGCCAGCAGCGCCGGGACTAGCGCCTACGAGCAGTACTTC
CASSAGTSAYEQYF
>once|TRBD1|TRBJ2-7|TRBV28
TGTGCCAGCAGTTTGTCCGGGACAGGGCGCGAGCAGTACTTC
CASSLSGTGREQYF
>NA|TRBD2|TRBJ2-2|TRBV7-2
TGTGCCAGCAGTCCGACTAGCGGTAGAAACACCGGGGAGCTGTTTTTT
CASSPTSGRNTGELFF
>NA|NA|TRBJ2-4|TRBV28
TGTGCCAGCAGTTTAAGGCTAGCCAAAAACATTCAGTACTTC
CASSLRLAKNIQYF
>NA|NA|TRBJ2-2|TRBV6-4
TGTGCCAGCAGTGACTCGGTTAGCGTAAGCACCGGGGAGCTGTTTTTT
CASSDSVSVSTGELFF
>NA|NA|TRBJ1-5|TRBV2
TGTGCCAGCAGCGAGGTTTGGAATCAGCCCCAGCATTTT
CASSEVWNQPQHF
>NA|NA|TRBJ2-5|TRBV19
TGTGCCAGTAGTCCAGGGCGGCAAGAGACCCAGTACTTC
CASSPGRQETQYF
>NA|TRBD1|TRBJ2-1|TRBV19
TGTGCCAGTAGTATCAGGGGGCATTATGAGCAGTTCTTC
CASSIRGHYEQFF
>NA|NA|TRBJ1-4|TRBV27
TGTGCCAGCACTCAGGCAGGGGAGGAAAAACTGTTTTTT
CASTQAGEEKLFF
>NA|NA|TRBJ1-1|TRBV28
TGTGCCAGCAGTCCGGGGACAATATCTCCGTACACTGAAGCTTTCTTT
CASSPGTISPYTEAFF
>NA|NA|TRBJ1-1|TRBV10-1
TGCGCCAGCAGTGAGTCGAAAGGGTATGATACTGAAGCTTTCTTT
CASSESKGYDTEAFF
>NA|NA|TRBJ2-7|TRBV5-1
TGCGCCAGCAGCCGGGGGAGGGACACTCGTACCTACGAGCAGTACTTC
CASSRGRDTRTYEQYF